This T cell receptor beta chain was observed in a study of blood T cell repertoires in COVID-19. The CDR3 extends over 13 amino acids. The V segment lost 7 bases and the J segment 5 bases; nucleotides outside the gene matches: 7. CDR1 and CDR2 (germline): LNHDA, SQIVND (reference sequence). Generated by immunoSEQ multiplex PCR, the TCRdb table keeps only in-frame clones and is missing some. The profile shows approximately 10,000 clones, approximately 86% of them singletons. The receptor comes from a human donor in a cohort sampled during active COVID-19. The chain has TRBV19 and TRBJ2-7, with 8 bases that match TRBD2. Sequences were obtained from peripheral blood. CDR3 loop: CASKSGGLNEQYF. The CDR3 nucleotides are TGTGCCAGTAAGAGCGGGGGTCTGAACGAGCAGTACTTC.